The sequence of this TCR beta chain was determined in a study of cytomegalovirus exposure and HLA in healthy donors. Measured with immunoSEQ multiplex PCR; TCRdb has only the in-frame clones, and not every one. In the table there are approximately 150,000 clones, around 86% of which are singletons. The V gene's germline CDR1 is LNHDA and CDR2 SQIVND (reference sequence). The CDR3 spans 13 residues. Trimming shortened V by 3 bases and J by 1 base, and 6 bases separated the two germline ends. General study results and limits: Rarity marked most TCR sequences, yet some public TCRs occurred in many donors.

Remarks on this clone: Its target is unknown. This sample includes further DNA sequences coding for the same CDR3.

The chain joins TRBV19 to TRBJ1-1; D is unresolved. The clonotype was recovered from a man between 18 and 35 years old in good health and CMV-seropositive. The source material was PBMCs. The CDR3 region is CASSIRENTEAFF. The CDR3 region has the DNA TGTGCCAGTAGTATCCGAGAGAACACTGAAGCTTTCTTT.